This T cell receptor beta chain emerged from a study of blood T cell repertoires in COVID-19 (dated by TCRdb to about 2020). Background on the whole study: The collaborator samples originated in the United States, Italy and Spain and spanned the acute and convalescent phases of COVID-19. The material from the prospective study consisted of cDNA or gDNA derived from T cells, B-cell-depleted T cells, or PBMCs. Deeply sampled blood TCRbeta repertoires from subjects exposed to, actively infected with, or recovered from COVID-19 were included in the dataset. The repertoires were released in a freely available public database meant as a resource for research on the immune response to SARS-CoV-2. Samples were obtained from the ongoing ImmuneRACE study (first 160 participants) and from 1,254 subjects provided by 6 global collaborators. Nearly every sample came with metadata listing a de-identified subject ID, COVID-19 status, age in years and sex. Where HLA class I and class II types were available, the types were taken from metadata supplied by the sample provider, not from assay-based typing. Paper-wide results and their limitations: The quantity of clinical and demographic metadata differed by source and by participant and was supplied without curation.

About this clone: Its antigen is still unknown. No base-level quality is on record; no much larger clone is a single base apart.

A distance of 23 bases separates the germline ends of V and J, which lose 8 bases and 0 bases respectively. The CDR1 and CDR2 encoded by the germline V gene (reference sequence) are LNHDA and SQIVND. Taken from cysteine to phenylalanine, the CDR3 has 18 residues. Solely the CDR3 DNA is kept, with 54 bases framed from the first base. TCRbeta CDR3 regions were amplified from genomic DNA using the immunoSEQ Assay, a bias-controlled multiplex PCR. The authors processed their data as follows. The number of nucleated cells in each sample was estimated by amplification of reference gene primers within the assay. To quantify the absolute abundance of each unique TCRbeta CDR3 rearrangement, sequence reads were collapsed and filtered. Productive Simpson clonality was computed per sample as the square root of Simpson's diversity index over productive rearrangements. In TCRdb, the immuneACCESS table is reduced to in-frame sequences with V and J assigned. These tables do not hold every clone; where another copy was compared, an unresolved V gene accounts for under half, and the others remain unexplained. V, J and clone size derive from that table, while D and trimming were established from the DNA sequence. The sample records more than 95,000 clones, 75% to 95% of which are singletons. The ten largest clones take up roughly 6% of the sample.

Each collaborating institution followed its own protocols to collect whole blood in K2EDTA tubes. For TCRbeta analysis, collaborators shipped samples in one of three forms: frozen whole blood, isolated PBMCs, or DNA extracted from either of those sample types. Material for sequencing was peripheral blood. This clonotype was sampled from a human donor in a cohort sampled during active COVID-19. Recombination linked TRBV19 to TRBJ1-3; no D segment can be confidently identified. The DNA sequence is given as TGTGCCAGTCTCCCTAGCCCCGATCTTGTCTACTCTGGAAACACCATATATTTT. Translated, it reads CASLPSPDLVYSGNTIYF.